These T cell receptor beta chains were read from a single sample in a study of identifying expanded T cells in peripheral blood. Data came from immunoSEQ multiplex PCR; TCRdb stores just in-frame clones and leaves some out. The repertoire includes approximately 58,000 clones, around 86% of them detected once, and around a sixth sits in the top ten. The material sequenced was blood. These receptors were collected from a person between 18 and 75 years old in good health. The CDR3 runs from the conserved cysteine through the conserved F or W. Each record gives: clone size, V gene, D gene, J gene, CDR3 length, CDR3 protein. The D gene is left open where the match is weak. Only part of the rows carry a size: once, few, many, or a class if the clone is expanded.

-	TRBV6-4	TRBD2	TRBJ2-1	14	CASSPGTSVSEQFF
-	TRBV5-1	-	TRBJ2-3	15	CASSLGDVSTDTQYF
-	TRBV10-2	TRBD2	TRBJ2-1	16	CASNPSGSGRTYEQFF
-	TRBV29-1	TRBD1	TRBJ1-2	13	CNYPNKTGVGYTF
-	TRBV7-9	TRBD1	TRBJ1-3	16	CASSRPGTGGGNTIYF
-	TRBV6-5	-	TRBJ2-3	14	CASQRRGPTDTQYF
-	TRBV6-1	-	TRBJ2-7	11	CASSELREQYF
few	TRBV4-2	-	TRBJ2-3	12	CASSQAADTQYF
medium-sized	TRBV15	TRBD2	TRBJ2-1	13	CATSLWSGEEQFF
-	TRBV7-6	-	TRBJ1-6	15	CASSLVGLGNSPLHF
few	TRBV9	TRBD2	TRBJ2-1	18	CASSVTPLSGLSYNEQFF
once	TRBV9	-	TRBJ2-5	15	CASSVTISPKETQYF
-	TRBV19	-	TRBJ1-6	16	CASSVQAGLSGSPLHF
-	TRBV5-1	-	TRBJ1-2	16	CASSHGTLPPNYGYTF
-	TRBV7-9	TRBD2	TRBJ2-3	16	CASSLGTSSITDTQYF
few	TRBV19	-	TRBJ1-5	13	CASRIGGYQPQHF
-	TRBV6-6	-	TRBJ2-1	13	CAVRADPYNEQFF
-	TRBV29-1	TRBD2	TRBJ2-3	14	CSVGLAGVTDTQYF
-	TRBV2	TRBD1	TRBJ2-3	13	CASSETGLYTQYF
once	TRBV2	TRBD1	TRBJ1-1	12	CASTGGETEAFF
few	TRBV5-8	TRBD1	TRBJ1-5	15	CASSEGQKGNQPQHF
-	TRBV7-6	-	TRBJ1-2	13	CASSLGTAPGYTF
-	TRBV7-3	-	TRBJ2-3	13	CASSLQGTDTQYF
once	TRBV7-8	-	TRBJ2-3	16	CASSLARGTSTDTQYF
-	TRBV5-1	-	TRBJ2-1	15	CASSPRTDIDNEQFF
-	TRBV7-9	TRBD1	TRBJ1-1	14	CASSPTGGRTEAFF
-	TRBV30	TRBD1	TRBJ1-1	15	CAWSFQQGAYTEAFF
-	TRBV5-1	-	TRBJ2-2	15	CASSLEKVGNGELFF
-	TRBV9	-	TRBJ1-1	14	CASSPSRANTEAFF
-	TRBV4-2	TRBD2	TRBJ2-3	19	CASSQSASGRALTPDTQYF
-	TRBV7-9	-	TRBJ1-4	16	CASSLVRTGTNEKLFF
-	TRBV2	-	TRBJ1-1	11	CASELNTEAFF
-	TRBV7-9	TRBD1	TRBJ1-6	16	CASSATTGTVNSPLHF
-	TRBV9	-	TRBJ2-1	17	CASSPPGPLAVYNEQFF
-	TRBV27	-	TRBJ1-2	13	CASSLAVDYGYTF
-	TRBV19	TRBD2	TRBJ2-1	17	CASSIYHLAGGRNEQFF
-	TRBV19	TRBD1	TRBJ2-1	16	CASSTLSQGEYNEQFF
-	TRBV15	-	TRBJ1-3	16	CATSRDRIAPLNTIYF
-	TRBV11-1	-	TRBJ1-1	13	CASSLARDTEAFF
-	TRBV10-2	TRBD1	TRBJ2-2	17	CASSPGTGASNTGELFF
-	TRBV6-1	-	TRBJ1-6	17	CASSEGTLSSYNSPLHF
-	TRBV27	TRBD2	TRBJ2-5	16	CASSLTGGPPQETQYF
-	TRBV30	-	TRBJ1-2	14	CAWSVWQGDYGYTF
-	TRBV7-9	-	TRBJ2-6	16	CASSPTTRAGANVLAF
-	TRBV19	-	TRBJ1-5	16	CASSPNFQGSNQPQHF
-	TRBV6-4	TRBD2	TRBJ2-3	14	CASSTSGGTDTQYF
-	TRBV10-2	-	TRBJ1-1	13	CASSDPLPTEAFF
once	TRBV19	TRBD1	TRBJ1-1	16	CASSSRKGQPNTEAFF
-	TRBV29-1	-	TRBJ1-1	12	CSVGQKDTEAFF
-	TRBV7-2	TRBD2	TRBJ2-5	15	CASSLKTGGPETQYF
-	TRBV7-2	TRBD2	TRBJ2-1	15	CASSGSGGAWNEQFF
-	TRBV6-1	-	TRBJ1-2	14	CASSVGQTNYGYTF
-	TRBV6-1	-	TRBJ1-6	13	CASSIQYDSPLHF
-	TRBV4-2	-	TRBJ1-2	16	CASSRKIKDSSYGYTF